The 5 T cell receptor beta chains below come from one sample, sequenced in a study of blood T cell repertoires in COVID-19. Assay: immunoSEQ multiplex PCR; the TCRdb copy retains only in-frame clones and omits some. In the table there are under 100,000 clones, around 87% of which are singletons. Material: peripheral blood. These receptors were taken from a human donor in a cohort sampled during active COVID-19.

The genes are TRBV9 and TRBJ1-2; perhaps TRBD1 as D (5 bases). Germline CDR1 and CDR2: SGDLS and YYNGEE. Trimming removed 4 bases at V and 4 bases at J, with 17 bases between. The CDR3 runs to 15 residues. CDR3 in amino acids: CASSWDGKGLYGYTF. CDR3 nucleotides: TGTGCCAGCAGCTGGGACGGGAAGGGACTCTATGGCTACACCTTC.

The genes are TRBV5-6 and TRBJ1-5; TRBD1 agrees at 8 bases. The J segment lost 7 bases and the V segment lost 2 bases, leaving 5 bases of the junction unmatched. This CDR3 has 14 residues. The germline V gene encodes CDR1 SGHDT and CDR2 YYEEEE. The CDR3 nucleotides are TGTGCCAGCAGCTTCGGGACAGGAAAGCAGCCCCAGCATTTT. Encoded protein: CASSFGTGKQPQHF.

This clone was recorded a few times. The chain couples TRBV28 to TRBJ1-3, with D uncertain. The CDR3 covers 19 residues. The V end was cut by 3 bases, the J end by 0 bases, with 21 bases between. Germline V lookup: CDR1 MDHEN, CDR2 SYDVKM. CDR3 bases: TGTGCCAGCAGTTTGGATTCGCGGAACCCAATCAGCTCTGGAAACACCATATATTTT. Translation: CASSLDSRNPISSGNTIYF.

The gene calls are TRBV30 and TRBJ1-2; D ambiguous. CDR1 GTSNPN and CDR2 SVGIG come from the germline V gene (reference sequence). The CDR3 extends over 13 amino acids. Trimming shortened V by 0 bases and J by 6 bases, and 11 bases separated the two germline ends. The CDR3 DNA follows: TGTGCCTGGAGTGTAAGGGCGGGGAATGGCTACACCTTC. Protein product: CAWSVRAGNGYTF.

The rearrangement joins TRBV28 to TRBJ2-2, with 10 bases fitting TRBD2. Germline CDR1 MDHEN, CDR2 SYDVKM. This CDR3 contains 16 residues. Trimming cost V 5 bases and J 1 base; bases outside gene matches: 4. The DNA for the CDR3 is TGTGCCAGCAGTCCTAGGACTAGCGGGAACACCGGGGAGCTGTTTTTT. Amino acids: CASSPRTSGNTGELFF.